The 5 T cell receptor beta chains in this list originate from one sample, sequenced in a study of blood T cell repertoires in COVID-19. Only in-frame clones appear in the TCRdb table, and some are missing; sequencing was by immunoSEQ multiplex PCR. Of 150,000 or so clones listed, approximately 88% were seen once; the top ten hold more than 1%. The sample taken for sequencing was PBMCs or T cells enriched from blood (not recorded which). These receptors all come from a woman aged 25 to 39 with acute COVID-19.

This rearrangement joins TRBV19 to TRBJ1-4, with TRBD1 as a possible D gene (6 bases). This CDR3 is 17 amino acids long. Per germline, CDR1 LNHDA and CDR2 SQIVND (reference sequence). The V and J ends lost 3 bases and 7 bases respectively, with 21 bases between them. The CDR3 bases are TGTGCCAGTAGTATGGTGGGGGCGTCTTCGTTTCGTGAAAAACTGTTTTTT. Translating it yields CASSMVGASSFREKLFF.

The chain uses TRBV4-1 and TRBJ2-1, with 11 bases that match TRBD2. Germline V gene lookup returns CDR1 MGHRA and CDR2 YSYEKL. Trimming took 0 bases from V and 3 from J; bases not matched to a gene: 7. This CDR3 is 18 amino acids long. CDR3 nucleotides: TGCGCCAGCAGCCAAGAGCCACCGACTAGCGGGATCTACAATGAGCAGTTCTTC. Amino acids: CASSQEPPTSGIYNEQFF.

The J gene is TRBJ2-4, the V gene TRBV30; TRBD1 is a possible D gene (5 bases). V gave up 1 base and J gave up 0 bases, with 10 bases separating them. This CDR3 region has 15 residues. Per germline, CDR1 GTSNPN and CDR2 SVGIG (reference sequence). The DNA of the CDR3 is TGTGCCTGGAGTGCAGGGATCTTAGCCAAAAACATTCAGTACTTC. Its translation: CAWSAGILAKNIQYF.

The V call is TRBV27, the J call TRBJ1-6; D is unclear. V lost 6 bases and J 8 bases, leaving 11 bases between the germline ends. The V gene's germline CDR1 is MNHEY and CDR2 SMNVEV (reference sequence). The CDR3 covers 13 residues. CDR3 DNA: TGTGCCAGCAGCCCGAGACTGGATTCACCCCTCCACTTT. Amino acids: CASSPRLDSPLHF.

This clone was detected only once. This sequence joins TRBV30 and TRBJ2-2; 8 nucleotides match TRBD1. V was clipped by 5 bases and J by 4 bases; unmatched bases: 9. Germline V gene sequence: CDR1 GTSNPN, CDR2 SVGIG (reference sequence). This CDR3 comprises 15 residues. CDR3 coding DNA: TGTGCCTGGGCGGACAGGGCGATATTCACCGGGGAGCTGTTTTTT. Amino acid sequence: CAWADRAIFTGELFF.